This T cell receptor (beta chain) was retrieved from a study of T-cell memory formation after mild COVID-19. For the study at large: Largely donor-specific TCR clusters were found. Study-level findings and limits: In pre-infection memory, a portion of responding clones appeared, which suggested that cross-reactive memory joined.

This clonotype has a handful of counts. Its antigen is still unknown. Constant-segment primers and 5'RACE yielded cDNA libraries for TCR alpha and TCR beta, each carrying sample barcodes and UMIs. TCRdb fed the 5' RACE reads into MiXCR, producing one record per CDR3 protein. The sample shows around 300,000 distinct CDR3 sequences, roughly 13% of them seen only once. The CDR3 extends over 13 amino acids. The V end was cut by 5 bases, the J end by 0 bases, with 7 bases between. Germline-derived CDR1 and CDR2 are KGHSH and LQKENI. The chain uses TRBV18 and TRBJ1-1, with D perhaps matching TRBD1 (5 bases). Sequencing was performed on PBMCs or a T cell subset sorted from them (not recorded which). This clonotype was sampled from a man aged 18 to 30 who had mild COVID-19 (a few samples of this study predate the infection). Cell type and time point are not known. DNA of the CDR3: TGTGCCAGCTCAGGGGGGATGAACACTGAAGCTTTCTTT. Protein product: CASSGGMNTEAFF.